This TCR beta chain was sequenced for a study of cytomegalovirus exposure and HLA in healthy donors. Study-wide background: Unique TCRs numbering approximately 81 million, obtained from HLA-typed donors, made up an early data release.

PCR used 60 Vbeta primers and 13 Jbeta primers. Assay used: immunoSEQ multiplex PCR; TCRdb lists only in-frame clones, some missing. The table includes 120,000 or so clones, 81% detected once. Broader study findings: Researchers reported in a later analysis that a missense DCLRE1C variant was tied to TCR beta V- and J-gene trimming. There were under 200 TCR beta chains listed as cytomegalovirus-associated. Sequence variants that were highly shared formed a cluster that was likely a sequencing artifact.

On this clone: Its antigen is not identified.

Germline V CDR1 and CDR2: SGHTA, FQGTGA. This CDR3 has 18 amino acids. J was trimmed by 6 bases and V by 2 bases; bases with no gene match: 7. The J gene is TRBJ2-2, the V gene TRBV7-3, with 15 bases fitting TRBD2. The sequence came from a man between 18 and 29 years old in good health and CMV-seronegative. The sequencing input was PBMCs. This CDR3 reads CASSLDGLAGGPAGELFF. CDR3 sequence (DNA): TGTGCCAGCAGCTTAGATGGACTAGCGGGGGGGCCCGCCGGGGAGCTGTTTTTT.